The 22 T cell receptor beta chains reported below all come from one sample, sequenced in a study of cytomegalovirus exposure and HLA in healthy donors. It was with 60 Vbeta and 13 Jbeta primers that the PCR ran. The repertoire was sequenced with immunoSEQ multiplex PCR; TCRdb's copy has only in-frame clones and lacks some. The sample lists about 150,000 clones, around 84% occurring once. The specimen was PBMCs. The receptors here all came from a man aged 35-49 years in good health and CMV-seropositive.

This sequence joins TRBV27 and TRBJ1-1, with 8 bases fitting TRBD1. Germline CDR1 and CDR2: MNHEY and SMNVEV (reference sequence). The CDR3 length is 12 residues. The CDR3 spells CKSGQGGTEAFF. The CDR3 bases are TGTAAAAGCGGACAGGGTGGCACTGAAGCTTTCTTT.

CDR3 coding DNA: TGTGCCACCAGCAGAGATCCTGGAAACTACGAGCAGTACTTC. It encodes CATSRDPGNYEQYF. The chain joins TRBV15 to TRBJ2-5; D gene ambiguous. The DNA end lines up better with TRBJ2-7; the J call may be wrong. Germline assignment: CDR1 LNHNV and CDR2 YYDKDF (reference sequence). CDR3 size: 14 residues.

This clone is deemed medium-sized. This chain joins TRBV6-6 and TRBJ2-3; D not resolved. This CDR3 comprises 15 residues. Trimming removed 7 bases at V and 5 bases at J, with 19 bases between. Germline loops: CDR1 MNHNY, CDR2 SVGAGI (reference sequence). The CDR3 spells CASTLLSGTGDTQYF. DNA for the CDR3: TGTGCCAGCACCCTCCTTTCCGGTACGGGAGATACGCAGTATTTT.

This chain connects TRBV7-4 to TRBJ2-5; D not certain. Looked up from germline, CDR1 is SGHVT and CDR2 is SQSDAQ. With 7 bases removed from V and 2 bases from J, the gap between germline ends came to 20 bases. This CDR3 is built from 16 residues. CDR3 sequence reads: CASTPGETQPQETQYF. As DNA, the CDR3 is TGTGCCAGCACCCCAGGTGAGACCCAGCCTCAAGAGACCCAGTACTTC.

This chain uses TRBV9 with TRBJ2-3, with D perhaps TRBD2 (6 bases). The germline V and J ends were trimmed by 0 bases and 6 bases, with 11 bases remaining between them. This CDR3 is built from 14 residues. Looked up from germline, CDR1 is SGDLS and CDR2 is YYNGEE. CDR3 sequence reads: CASSVVAGPDTQYF. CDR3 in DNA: TGTGCCAGCAGCGTAGTTGCGGGACCGGATACGCAGTATTTT.

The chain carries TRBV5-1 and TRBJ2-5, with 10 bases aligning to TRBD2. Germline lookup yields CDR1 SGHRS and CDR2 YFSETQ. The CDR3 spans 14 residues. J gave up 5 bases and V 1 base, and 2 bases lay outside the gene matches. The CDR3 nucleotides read TGCGCCAGCAGCTTGCTAGCGGGAGCGGAGACCCAGTACTTC. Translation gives CASSLLAGAETQYF.

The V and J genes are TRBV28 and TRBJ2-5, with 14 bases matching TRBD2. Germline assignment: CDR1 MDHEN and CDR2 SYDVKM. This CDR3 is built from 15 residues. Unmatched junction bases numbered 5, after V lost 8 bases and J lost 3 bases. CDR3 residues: CASHPGLAGEETQYF. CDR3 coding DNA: TGTGCCAGCCACCCGGGACTAGCGGGAGAAGAGACCCAGTACTTC.

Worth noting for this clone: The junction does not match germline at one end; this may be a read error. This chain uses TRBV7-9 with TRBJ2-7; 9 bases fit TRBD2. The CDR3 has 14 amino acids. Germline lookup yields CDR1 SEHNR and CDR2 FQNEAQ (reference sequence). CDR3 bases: TGTTCCAGCAGCTTACGCGGGGGGGTTTACGAGCAGTACTTC. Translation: CSSSLRGGVYEQYF. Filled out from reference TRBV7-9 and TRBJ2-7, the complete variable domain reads DTGVSQNPRHKITKRGQNVTFRCDPISEHNRLYWYRQTLGQGPEFLTYFQNEAQLEKSRLLSDRFSAERPKGSFSTLEIQRTEQGDSAMYLCSSSLRGGVYEQYFGPGTRLTVT.

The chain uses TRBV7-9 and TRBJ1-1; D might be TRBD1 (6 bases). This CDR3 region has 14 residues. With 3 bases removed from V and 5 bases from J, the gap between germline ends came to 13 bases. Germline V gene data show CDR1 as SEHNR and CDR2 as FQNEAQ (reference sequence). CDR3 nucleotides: TGTGCCAGCAGCTTTTACAGGGAATGGACTGAAGCTTTCTTT. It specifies CASSFYREWTEAFF.

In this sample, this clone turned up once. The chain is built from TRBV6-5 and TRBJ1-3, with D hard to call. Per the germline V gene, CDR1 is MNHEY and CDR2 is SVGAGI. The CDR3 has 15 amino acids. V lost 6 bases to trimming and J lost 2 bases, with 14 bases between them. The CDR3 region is CASSREGTAGNTIYF. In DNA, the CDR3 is TGTGCCAGCAGCCGGGAGGGAACGGCTGGAAACACCATATATTTT.

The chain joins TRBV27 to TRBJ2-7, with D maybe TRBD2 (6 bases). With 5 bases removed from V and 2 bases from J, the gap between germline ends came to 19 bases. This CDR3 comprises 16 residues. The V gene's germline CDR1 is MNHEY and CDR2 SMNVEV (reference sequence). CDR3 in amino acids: CASSPSGVAVTYEQYF. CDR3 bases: TGTGCCAGCAGTCCCTCGGGGGTAGCGGTGACCTACGAGCAGTACTTC.

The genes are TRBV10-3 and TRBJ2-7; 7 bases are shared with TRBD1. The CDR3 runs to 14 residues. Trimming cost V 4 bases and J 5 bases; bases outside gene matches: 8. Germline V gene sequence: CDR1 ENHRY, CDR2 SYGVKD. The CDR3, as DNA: TGTGCCATCAGTGGACAACAGGGGTTGGACGAGCAGTACTTC. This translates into CAISGQQGLDEQYF.

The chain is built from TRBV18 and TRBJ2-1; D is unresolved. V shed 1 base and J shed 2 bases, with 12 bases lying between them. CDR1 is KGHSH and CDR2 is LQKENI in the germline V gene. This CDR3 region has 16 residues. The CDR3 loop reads CASSPRAATTYNEQFF. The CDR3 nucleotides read TGTGCCAGCTCACCACGGGCAGCCACAACCTACAATGAGCAGTTCTTC.

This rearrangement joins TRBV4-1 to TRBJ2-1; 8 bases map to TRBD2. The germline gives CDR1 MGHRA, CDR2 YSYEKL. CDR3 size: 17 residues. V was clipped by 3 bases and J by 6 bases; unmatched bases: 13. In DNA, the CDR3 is TGCGCCAGCAGCCACCCCTCCGGGAGGGCCGGAACCAATGAGCAGTTCTTC. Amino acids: CASSHPSGRAGTNEQFF.

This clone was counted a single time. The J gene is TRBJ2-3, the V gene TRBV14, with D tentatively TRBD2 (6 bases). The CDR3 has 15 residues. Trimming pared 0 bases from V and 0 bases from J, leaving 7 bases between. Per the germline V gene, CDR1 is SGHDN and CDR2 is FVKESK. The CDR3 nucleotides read TGTGCCAGCAGCCAAGATAGCGGTAGCACAGATACGCAGTATTTT. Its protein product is CASSQDSGSTDTQYF.

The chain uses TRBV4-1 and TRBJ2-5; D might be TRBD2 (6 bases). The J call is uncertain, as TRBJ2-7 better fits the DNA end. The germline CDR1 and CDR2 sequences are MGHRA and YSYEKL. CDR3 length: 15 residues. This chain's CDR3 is CASSQARLGGYEQYF. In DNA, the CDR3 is TGCGCCAGCAGCCAGGCCAGACTAGGTGGCTACGAGCAGTACTTC.

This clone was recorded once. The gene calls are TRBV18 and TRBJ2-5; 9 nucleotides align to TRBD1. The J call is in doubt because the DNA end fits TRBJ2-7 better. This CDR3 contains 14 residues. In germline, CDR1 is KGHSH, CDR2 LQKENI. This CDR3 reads CASSLGQGSNEQYF. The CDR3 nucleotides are TGTGCCAGCTCACTAGGACAGGGGTCGAACGAGCAGTACTTC.

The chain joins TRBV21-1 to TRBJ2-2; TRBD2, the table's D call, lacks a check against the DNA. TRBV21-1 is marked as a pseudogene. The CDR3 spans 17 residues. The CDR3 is CASTSRIELAATGELFF. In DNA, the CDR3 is TGTGCCAGCACCAGTAGAATCGAACTAGCGGCTACCGGGGAGCTGTTTTTT.

The CDR3 here is CASSSSGQGTTDTQYF. The CDR3 nucleotides are TGTGCCAGCAGCTCCTCTGGACAGGGGACCACAGATACGCAGTATTTT. The rearrangement uses TRBV7-2 and TRBJ2-3; 9 nucleotides line up with TRBD1. The germline V gene encodes CDR1 SGHTA and CDR2 FQGNSA. There are 16 residues in the CDR3. V lost 4 bases and J lost 2; bases outside the gene matches: 7.

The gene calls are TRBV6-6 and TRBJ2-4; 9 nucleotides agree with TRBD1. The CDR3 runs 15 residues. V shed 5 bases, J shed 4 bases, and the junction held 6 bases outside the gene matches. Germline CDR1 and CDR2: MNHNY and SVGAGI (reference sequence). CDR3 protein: CASSPTGTGKNIQYF. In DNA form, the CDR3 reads TGTGCCAGCAGTCCGACCGGGACAGGGAAAAACATTCAGTACTTC.

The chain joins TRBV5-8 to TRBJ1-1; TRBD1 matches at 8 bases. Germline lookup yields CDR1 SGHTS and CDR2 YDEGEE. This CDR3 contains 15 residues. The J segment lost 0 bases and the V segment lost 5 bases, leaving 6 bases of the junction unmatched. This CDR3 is CASSWPGQVNTEAFF. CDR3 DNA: TGTGCCAGCAGTTGGCCGGGACAGGTGAACACTGAAGCTTTCTTT.

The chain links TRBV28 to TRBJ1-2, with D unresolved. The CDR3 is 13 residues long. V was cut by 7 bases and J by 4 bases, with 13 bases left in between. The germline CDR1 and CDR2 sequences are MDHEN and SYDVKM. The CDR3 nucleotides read TGTGCCAGCACGGAGGGAAGTTCCTATGGCTACACCTTC. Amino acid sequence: CASTEGSSYGYTF.